These 11 T cell receptor beta chains were all obtained from the same sample, sequenced in a study of vaccination effects on CD4 cells after COVID-19. Sequencing in the ViraFEST assay came after antigen-specific CD4+ T cells had been expanded with viral peptide pools, which were used to stimulate PBMC. Around day 10 of culture, CD4+ T cells were separated out. According to PCR results, the person was infected with SARS-CoV-2 between March and December 2020. For these TCRs, the target antigens are not known. Assay used: immunoSEQ multiplex PCR; TCRdb lists only in-frame clones, some missing. The sample lists roughly 70,000 clones; roughly 73% were seen once. The sequenced sample was CD4+ T cells from PBMCs cultured with HIV peptides, obtained before COVID-19 vaccination. The sample's subset: HIV-1 Nef peptide pool negative control/reference culture. These receptors originate from a human donor who had a prior SARS-CoV-2 infection.

The chain uses TRBV4-3 and TRBJ2-7; 7 bases agree with TRBD1. The germline CDR1 and CDR2 sequences are LGHNA and YSLEER. The V segment lost 4 bases and the J segment 2 bases; nucleotides outside the gene matches: 5. There are 14 residues in the CDR3. The CDR3 loop reads CASSRRTGAYEQYF. The DNA of the CDR3 is TGCGCCAGCAGCCGTCGAACAGGGGCCTACGAGCAGTACTTC.

The chain carries TRBV11-2 and TRBJ2-3; tentatively, D is TRBD1 or TRBD2 (6 bases each). The V end was cut by 3 bases, the J end by 3 bases, with 16 bases between. CDR1 is SGHAT, CDR2 FQNNGV, per germline. The CDR3 extends over 16 amino acids. In DNA, the CDR3 is TGTGCCAGCAGCTTCGCCGTGGGGGCGGGAACAGATACGCAGTATTTT. Translating it yields CASSFAVGAGTDTQYF.

The V call is TRBV9, the J call TRBJ1-1, with TRBD1 matching over 9 bases. This CDR3 has 14 residues. CDR1 SGDLS and CDR2 YYNGEE come from the germline V gene. Trimming at V came to 4 bases and at J to 1 base, leaving 2 bases not matched to a gene. In DNA, the CDR3 is TGTGCCAGCAGCTCGGGACAGGGGAACACTGAAGCTTTCTTT. Its translation is CASSSGQGNTEAFF.

This rearrangement joins TRBV3-1 (or the pseudogene TRBV3-2) to TRBJ2-7; TRBD1 might be the D (6 bases). The CDR3 contains 16 residues. The V and J ends lost 0 bases and 0 bases respectively, with 12 bases between them. Per germline, CDR1 LGHDT and CDR2 YNNKEL (reference sequence). This CDR3 is CASSQEDRFSSYEQYF. Here the CDR3 DNA reads TGTGCCAGCAGCCAAGAGGACAGATTTAGCTCCTACGAGCAGTACTTC.

This clone came up once. The chain links TRBV7-8 to TRBJ1-5; 8 bases fit TRBD1. V trimming: 5 bases; J trimming: 2 bases; junction bases outside the gene matches: 5. Per germline, CDR1 SGHVS and CDR2 FQNEAQ. The CDR3 covers 15 residues. This chain's CDR3 is CASSQGAGGNQPQHF. Written as DNA, the CDR3 is TGTGCCAGCAGCCAGGGGGCCGGGGGCAATCAGCCCCAGCATTTT. The variable domain in full, with the rest retrieved from reference TRBV7-8 and TRBJ1-5, is GAGVSQSPRYKVAKRGQDVALRCDPISGHVSLFWYQQALGQGPEFLTYFQNEAQLDKSGLPSDRFFAERPEGSVSTLKIQRTQQEDSAVYLCASSQGAGGNQPQHFGDGTRLSIL.

The V and J genes are TRBV6-1 and TRBJ2-3; either TRBD1 or TRBD2 may supply D (6 bases each). The CDR3 consists of 14 residues. The V gene lost 3 bases and the J gene lost 2 bases, with 9 bases spanning the gap. Germline assignment: CDR1 MNHNS and CDR2 SASEGT. CDR3 sequence reads: CASSDRGDTDTQYF. For the CDR3, the DNA is TGTGCCAGCAGTGATAGGGGGGACACAGATACGCAGTATTTT.

This chain links TRBV19 with TRBJ2-7; weak D call: TRBD1 (6 bases). V was shortened by 1 base and J by 3 bases, with 10 bases between the two germline ends. CDR3 length: 14 residues. Germline V CDR1 and CDR2: LNHDA, SQIVND (reference sequence). The CDR3 region is CASSIAGALYEQYF. In DNA form, the CDR3 reads TGTGCCAGTAGTATAGCAGGGGCTCTCTACGAGCAGTACTTC.

This chain links TRBV27 with TRBJ2-7; tentatively, D is TRBD2 (5 bases). The CDR3 consists of 15 residues. Germline V lookup: CDR1 MNHEY, CDR2 SMNVEV (reference sequence). The ends were cut back, 2 bases at V and 2 bases at J, with 13 bases in the middle. The CDR3 region has the DNA TGTGCCAGCAGTTTACGGGATAGCGCGACCTACGAGCAGTACTTC. It translates to CASSLRDSATYEQYF.

This clone has only one observation. The V call is TRBV4-2, the J call TRBJ2-1, with TRBD2 identical over 9 bases. The germline V gene has CDR1 LGHNA and CDR2 YNFKEQ. J was trimmed by 8 bases and V by 1 base; bases with no gene match: 6. The CDR3 consists of 15 residues. CDR3 nucleotide sequence: TGTGCCAGCAGCCAAGGGCGGGTAGCGGGAGATGAGCAGTTCTTC. Its protein is CASSQGRVAGDEQFF.

This clone was detected a few times. V and J are TRBV18 and TRBJ2-7, with D possibly matching TRBD2 (6 bases). V was cut by 3 bases and J by 3 bases, with 15 bases left in between. There are 15 residues in the CDR3. CDR1 is KGHSH, CDR2 LQKENI, per germline. The CDR3 bases are TGTGCCAGCTCACCCCCCGGGGGAATGAACTACGAGCAGTACTTC. It codes for CASSPPGGMNYEQYF.

This clone was counted once. J is TRBJ1-2 and V is TRBV30, with D possibly being TRBD1 (5 bases). Germline V CDR1 and CDR2: GTSNPN, SVGIG (reference sequence). The CDR3 is 17 amino acids. Between the trimmed V and J ends, which lost 0 bases and 7 bases, there was a span of 24 bases. The CDR3 DNA is TGTGCCTGGAGTGTAGGAGTGGAGGGGTCGAGGTTTTTTGGCTACACCTTC. This translates into CAWSVGVEGSRFFGYTF.